These 10 T cell receptor beta chains were all obtained from the same sample, sequenced in a study of vaccination and CD4 T cells after COVID-19 (dated by TCRdb to the early 2020s). The antigens these receptors bind are not known. The label giving this sample's time point can be read as: late sampling 161 to 241 days after vaccination in three convalescent patients. The sample's treatment or condition, from its label and the paper: approximately nine-day PBMC culture with coronavirus spike peptide pools or control peptides (ViraFEST assay). The library was generated by PCR. Sequencer: Illumina iSeq 100. DNA from cultured CD4+ T cells was subjected to TCR sequencing with the Oncomine TCR Beta short-read assay at the Johns Hopkins FTIC core. TCRdb's own reprocessing of the public reads used fastp at Q25 and MiXCR and kept productive beta chains. Records with the same CDR3 protein are collapsed into one entry carrying the most frequent genes and DNA. Across this sample there are about 25,000 distinct CDR3 sequences, with 25% to 30% seen only once. The top ten hold roughly 6.6% of the sample.

Material: CD4+ T cells from blood, cultured in vitro, obtained about 7 months after SARS-CoV-2 vaccination. These receptors came from a human donor who had recovered from COVID-19.

Only a few counts were recorded for this clonotype. The rearrangement links TRBV6-1 to TRBJ2-3; 7 bases line up with TRBD1. Germline-derived CDR1 and CDR2 are MNHNS and SASEGT. With 6 bases clipped from V and 3 bases from J, the junction kept 9 bases outside the gene matches. The CDR3 runs 15 residues. The CDR3 sequence is CASRTHRGKTDTQYF. CDR3 DNA sequence: TGTGCCAGCAGGACCCACAGGGGAAAGACAGATACGCAGTATTTT.

The CDR3: CASNPSGGRNNEQFF. In DNA, the CDR3 is TGTGCCAGCAATCCTAGCGGGGGGAGAAACAATGAGCAGTTCTTC. The chain links TRBV28 to TRBJ2-1, with 11 bases that match TRBD2. V dropped 7 bases and J dropped 5; count of bases not matched to a gene: 7. Germline-derived CDR1 and CDR2 are MDHEN and SYDVKM. The length of the CDR3 is 15 residues.

This clonotype occurred a few times. The J gene is TRBJ1-5, the V gene TRBV6-2 or TRBV6-3, with D tentatively TRBD1 (5 bases). The CDR3 is 14 residues long. From germline, CDR1 is MNHEY and CDR2 SVGEGT. Trimming shortened V by 7 bases and J by 3 bases, and 13 bases separated the two germline ends. CDR3 sequence: CASKAGTLNQPQHF. DNA for the CDR3: TGTGCCAGCAAGGCAGGGACGCTCAATCAGCCCCAGCATTTT.

This clonotype has only a few counts. The CDR3 here is CASSQAWSDSPLHF. The DNA for the CDR3 is TGTGCCAGCAGCCAGGCGTGGTCCGATTCACCCCTCCACTTT. This sequence joins TRBV4-2 and TRBJ1-6, with D hard to call. Germline V gene sequence: CDR1 LGHNA, CDR2 YNFKEQ. The CDR3 runs 14 residues. V was cut by 3 bases and J by 8 bases, with 11 bases left in between.

This clonotype was observed a few times. This chain connects TRBV6-5 to TRBJ2-5; D is perhaps TRBD1 (5 bases). The V gene lost 1 base and the J gene lost 4 bases, with 13 bases spanning the gap. Per germline, CDR1 MNHEY and CDR2 SVGAGI. This CDR3 has 15 residues. The CDR3 spells CASSYFAIRGETQYF. As DNA, the CDR3 is TGTGCCAGCAGTTACTTCGCCATTAGGGGAGAGACCCAGTACTTC.

The J gene is TRBJ2-5, the V gene TRBV29-1; weak D call: TRBD2 (6 bases). The V and J ends lost 4 bases and 1 base respectively, with 10 bases between them. CDR1 is SQVTM, CDR2 ANQGSEA, per germline. The length of the CDR3 is 13 residues. In nucleotides, the CDR3 is TGCAGCGTTGTGGAGGGCAGCCAAGAGACCCAGTACTTC. The encoded protein is CSVVEGSQETQYF.

This clonotype has just a few counts. Here the CDR3 DNA reads TGCAGTGCACAAGACTTCCAAGAGACCCAGTACTTC. Protein sequence: CSAQDFQETQYF. The chain joins TRBV20-1 to TRBJ2-5; D is undetermined. CDR3 length: 12 residues. The V and J ends lost 6 bases and 1 base respectively, with 9 bases between them. Per germline, CDR1 DFQATT and CDR2 SNEGSKA (reference sequence).

The rearrangement uses TRBV7-9 and TRBJ2-7; 8 bases line up with TRBD2. This CDR3 is 15 amino acids long. Germline trimming cut 1 base from V and 5 bases from J; bases unmatched to any gene: 7. CDR1 and CDR2 from the germline V gene are SEHNR and FQNEAQ (reference sequence). As DNA, the CDR3 is TGTGCCAGCAGCTTAGACAGCGGGAGAACCCACGAGCAGTACTTC. This translates into CASSLDSGRTHEQYF.

In this sample, this clonotype turned up many times. This chain uses TRBV7-8 with TRBJ1-2; D is perhaps TRBD1 (6 bases). The V gene lost 6 bases and the J gene lost 7 bases, with 15 bases spanning the gap. The CDR3 loop spans 13 amino acids. CDR1 is SGHVS, CDR2 FQNEAQ, per germline. CDR3: CASSSDQTGGYTF. Here the CDR3 DNA reads TGTGCCAGCAGTTCCGACCAGACAGGTGGCTACACCTTC.

Judged by abundance, this clonotype is medium-sized. The V call is TRBV18, the J call TRBJ2-7; 7 bases line up with TRBD2. This CDR3 comprises 14 residues. In germline, CDR1 is KGHSH, CDR2 LQKENI. The V segment lost 3 bases and the J segment 3 bases; nucleotides outside the gene matches: 5. CDR3 nucleotide sequence: TGTGCCAGCTCACCTGGACTAGGGATCTACGAGCAGTACTTC. Amino acid sequence: CASSPGLGIYEQYF.